The clone carrying this T cell receptor beta chain was detected a few times. Which cohort a participant joined came from the clinical history participants gave. Each recovered donor of Cohort 3 presented with two negative PCRs, clearance, or symptom resolution. Original data processing: Amplified reference gene primers provided the basis for estimating nucleated cell counts. Method: immunoSEQ multiplex PCR; TCRdb's copy keeps in-frame clones and lacks some. D and trimming were read from the DNA, whereas the V and J calls and clone size are those reported in that table. This table has almost 200,000 clones, approximately 88% appearing once. This sample was taken from a study of blood T cell repertoires in COVID-19. As for the study in general: The cDNA or gDNA used as material had been derived from T cells, B-cell-depleted T cells, or PBMCs.

The CDR3 is 13 residues long. In germline, CDR1 is MNHEY, CDR2 SVGAGI. The V end was cut by 4 bases, the J end by 4 bases, with 10 bases between. The sequence was collected from a woman between 18 and 29 years old who had recovered from COVID-19. Sequenced: PBMCs or T cells enriched from blood (not recorded which). This chain uses TRBV6-5 with TRBJ1-1, with D possibly matching TRBD1 (5 bases). The CDR3 spells CASSFRGSTEAFF. The CDR3 DNA is TGTGCCAGCAGTTTTCGGGGGAGCACTGAAGCTTTCTTT.